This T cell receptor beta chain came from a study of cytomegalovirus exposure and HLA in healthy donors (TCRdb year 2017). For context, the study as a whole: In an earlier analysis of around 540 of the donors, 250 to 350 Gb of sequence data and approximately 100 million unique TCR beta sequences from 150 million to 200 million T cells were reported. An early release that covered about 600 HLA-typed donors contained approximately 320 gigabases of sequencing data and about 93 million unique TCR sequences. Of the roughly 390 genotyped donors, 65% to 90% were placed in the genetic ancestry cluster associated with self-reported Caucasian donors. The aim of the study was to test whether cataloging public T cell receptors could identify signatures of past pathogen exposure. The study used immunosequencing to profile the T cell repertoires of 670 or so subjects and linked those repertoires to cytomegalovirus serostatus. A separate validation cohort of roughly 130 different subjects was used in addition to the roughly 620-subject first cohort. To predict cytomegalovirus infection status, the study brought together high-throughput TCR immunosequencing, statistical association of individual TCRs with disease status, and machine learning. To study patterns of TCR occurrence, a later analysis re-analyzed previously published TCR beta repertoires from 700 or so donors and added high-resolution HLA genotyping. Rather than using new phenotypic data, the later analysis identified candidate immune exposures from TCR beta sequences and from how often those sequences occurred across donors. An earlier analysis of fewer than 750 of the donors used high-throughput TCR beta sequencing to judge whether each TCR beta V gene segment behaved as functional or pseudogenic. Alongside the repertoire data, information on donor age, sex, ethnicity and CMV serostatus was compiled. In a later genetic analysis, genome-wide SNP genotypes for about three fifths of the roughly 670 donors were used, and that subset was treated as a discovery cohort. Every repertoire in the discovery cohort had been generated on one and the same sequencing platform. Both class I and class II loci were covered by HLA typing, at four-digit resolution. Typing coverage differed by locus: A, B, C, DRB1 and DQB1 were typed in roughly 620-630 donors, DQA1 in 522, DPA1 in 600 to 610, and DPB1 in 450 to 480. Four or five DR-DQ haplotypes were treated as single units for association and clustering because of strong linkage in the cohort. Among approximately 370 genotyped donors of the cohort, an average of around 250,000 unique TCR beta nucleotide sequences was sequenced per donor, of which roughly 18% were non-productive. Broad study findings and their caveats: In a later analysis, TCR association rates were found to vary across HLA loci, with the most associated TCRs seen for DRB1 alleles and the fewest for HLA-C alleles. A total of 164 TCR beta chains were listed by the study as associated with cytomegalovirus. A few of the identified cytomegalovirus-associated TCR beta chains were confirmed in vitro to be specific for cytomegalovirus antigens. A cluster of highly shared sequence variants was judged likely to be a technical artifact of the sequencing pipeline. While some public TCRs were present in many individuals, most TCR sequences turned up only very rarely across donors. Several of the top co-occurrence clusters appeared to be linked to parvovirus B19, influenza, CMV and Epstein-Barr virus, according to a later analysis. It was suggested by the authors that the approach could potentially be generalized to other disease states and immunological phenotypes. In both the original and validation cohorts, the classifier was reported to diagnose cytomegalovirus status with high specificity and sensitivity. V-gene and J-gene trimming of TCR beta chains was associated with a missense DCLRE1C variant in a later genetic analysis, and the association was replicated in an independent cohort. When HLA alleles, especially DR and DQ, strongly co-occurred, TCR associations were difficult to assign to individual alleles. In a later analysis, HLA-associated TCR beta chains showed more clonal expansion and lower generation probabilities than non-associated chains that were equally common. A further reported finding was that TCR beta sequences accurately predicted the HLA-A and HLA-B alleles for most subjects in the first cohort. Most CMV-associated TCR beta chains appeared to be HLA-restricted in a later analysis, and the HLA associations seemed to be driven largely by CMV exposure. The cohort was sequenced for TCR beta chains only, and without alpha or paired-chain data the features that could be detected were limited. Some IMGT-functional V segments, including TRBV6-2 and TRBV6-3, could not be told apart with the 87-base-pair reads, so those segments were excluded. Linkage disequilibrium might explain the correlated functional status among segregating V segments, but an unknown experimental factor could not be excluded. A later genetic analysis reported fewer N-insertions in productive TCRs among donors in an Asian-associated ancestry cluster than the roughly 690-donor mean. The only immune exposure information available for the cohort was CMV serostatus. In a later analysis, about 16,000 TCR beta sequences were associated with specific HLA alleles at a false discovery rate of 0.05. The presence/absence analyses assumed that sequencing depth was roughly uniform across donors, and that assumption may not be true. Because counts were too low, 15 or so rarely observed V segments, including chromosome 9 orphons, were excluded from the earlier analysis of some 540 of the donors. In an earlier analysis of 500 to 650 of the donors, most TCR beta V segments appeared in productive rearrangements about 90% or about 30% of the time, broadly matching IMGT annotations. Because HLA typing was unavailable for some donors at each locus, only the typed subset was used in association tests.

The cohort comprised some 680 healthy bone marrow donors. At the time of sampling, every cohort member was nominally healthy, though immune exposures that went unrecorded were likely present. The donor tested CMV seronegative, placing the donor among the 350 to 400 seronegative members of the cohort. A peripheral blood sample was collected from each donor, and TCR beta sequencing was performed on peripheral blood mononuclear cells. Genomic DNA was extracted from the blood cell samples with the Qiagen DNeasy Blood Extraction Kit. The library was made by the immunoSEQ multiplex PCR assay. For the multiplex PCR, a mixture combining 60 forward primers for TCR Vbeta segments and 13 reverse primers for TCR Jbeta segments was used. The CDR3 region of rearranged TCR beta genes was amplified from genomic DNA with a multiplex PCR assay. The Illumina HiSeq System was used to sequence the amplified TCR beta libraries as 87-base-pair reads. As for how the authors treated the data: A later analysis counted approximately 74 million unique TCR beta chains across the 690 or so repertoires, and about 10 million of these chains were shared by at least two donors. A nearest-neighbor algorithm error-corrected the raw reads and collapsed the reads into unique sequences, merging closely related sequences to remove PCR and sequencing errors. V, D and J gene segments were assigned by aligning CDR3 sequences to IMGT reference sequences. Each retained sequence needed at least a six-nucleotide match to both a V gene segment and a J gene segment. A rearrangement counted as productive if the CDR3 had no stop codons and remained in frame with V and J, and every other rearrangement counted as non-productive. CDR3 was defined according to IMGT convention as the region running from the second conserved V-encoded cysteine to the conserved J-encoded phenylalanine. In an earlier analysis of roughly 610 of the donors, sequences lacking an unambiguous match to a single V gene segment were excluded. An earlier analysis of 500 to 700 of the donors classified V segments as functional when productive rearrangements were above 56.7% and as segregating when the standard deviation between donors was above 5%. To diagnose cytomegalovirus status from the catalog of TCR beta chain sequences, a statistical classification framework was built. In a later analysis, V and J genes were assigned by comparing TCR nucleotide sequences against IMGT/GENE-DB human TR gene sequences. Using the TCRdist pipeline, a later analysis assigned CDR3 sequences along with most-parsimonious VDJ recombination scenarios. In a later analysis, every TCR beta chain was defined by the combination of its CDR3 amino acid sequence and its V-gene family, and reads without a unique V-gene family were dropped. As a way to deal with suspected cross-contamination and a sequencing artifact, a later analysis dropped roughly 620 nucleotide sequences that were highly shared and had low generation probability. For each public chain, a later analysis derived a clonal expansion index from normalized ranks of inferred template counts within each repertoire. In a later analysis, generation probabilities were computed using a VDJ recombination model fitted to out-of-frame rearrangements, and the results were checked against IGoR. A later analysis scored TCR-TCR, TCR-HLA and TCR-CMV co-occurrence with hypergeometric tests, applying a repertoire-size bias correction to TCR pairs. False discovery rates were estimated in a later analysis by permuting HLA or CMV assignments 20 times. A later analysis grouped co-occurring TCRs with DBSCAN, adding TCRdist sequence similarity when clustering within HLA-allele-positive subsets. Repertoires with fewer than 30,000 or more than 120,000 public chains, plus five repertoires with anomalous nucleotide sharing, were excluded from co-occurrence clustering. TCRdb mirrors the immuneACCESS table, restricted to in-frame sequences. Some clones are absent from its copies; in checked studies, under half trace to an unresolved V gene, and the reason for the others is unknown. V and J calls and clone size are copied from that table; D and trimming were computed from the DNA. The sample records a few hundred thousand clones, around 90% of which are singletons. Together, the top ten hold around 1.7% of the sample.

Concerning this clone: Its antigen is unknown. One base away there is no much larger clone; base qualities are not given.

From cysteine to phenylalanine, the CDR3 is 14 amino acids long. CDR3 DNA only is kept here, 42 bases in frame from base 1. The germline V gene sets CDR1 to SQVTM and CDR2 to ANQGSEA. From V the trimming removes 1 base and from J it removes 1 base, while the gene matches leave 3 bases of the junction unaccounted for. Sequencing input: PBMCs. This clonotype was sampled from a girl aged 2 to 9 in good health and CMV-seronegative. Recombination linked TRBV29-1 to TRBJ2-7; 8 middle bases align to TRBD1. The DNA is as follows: TGCAGCGTTGAAGGACGGGACAGGTCCTACGAGCAGTACTTC. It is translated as CSVEGRDRSYEQYF.